The T cell receptor (beta chain) under discussion was sequenced for a study of T cells in Graves' hyperthyroidism and ophthalmopathy. V was cut by 0 bases and J by 10 bases, with 9 bases left in between. Germline assignment: CDR1 GTSNPN and CDR2 SVGIG (reference sequence). The CDR3 is made up of 11 amino acids. Regions amplified from RNA transcripts were the TCR beta CDR3 regions. RT-PCR in the first round (using the HTBI primer set) targeted the TCR CDR3. TCRdb independently ran MiXCR on the multiplex PCR reads; one entry per CDR3 protein. The sample lists roughly 640,000 distinct CDR3 sequences; around 15% were seen once.

This TCR was recovered from a woman aged 35 to 49 with Graves' ophthalmopathy. J is TRBJ1-2 and V is TRBV30; D unclear. The sequenced sample consisted of blood. CDR3 DNA: TGTGCCTGGAGTGTAGAAGGGTACTACACCTTC. It encodes CAWSVEGYYTF.